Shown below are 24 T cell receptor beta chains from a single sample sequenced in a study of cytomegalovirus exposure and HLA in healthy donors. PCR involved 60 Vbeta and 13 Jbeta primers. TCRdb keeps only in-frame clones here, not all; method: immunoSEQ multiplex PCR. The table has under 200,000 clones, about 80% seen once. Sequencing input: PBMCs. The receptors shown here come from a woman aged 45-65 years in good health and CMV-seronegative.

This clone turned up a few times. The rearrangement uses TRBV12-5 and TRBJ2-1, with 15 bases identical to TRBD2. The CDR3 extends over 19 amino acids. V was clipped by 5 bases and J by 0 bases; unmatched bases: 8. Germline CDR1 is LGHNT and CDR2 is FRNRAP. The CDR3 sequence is CASGRTSGGARSSYNEQFF. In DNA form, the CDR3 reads TGTGCTAGTGGTCGGACTAGCGGGGGGGCACGAAGCTCCTACAATGAGCAGTTCTTC. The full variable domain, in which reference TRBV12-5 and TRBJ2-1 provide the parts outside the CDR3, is DARVTQTPRHKVTEMGQEVTMRCQPILGHNTVFWYRQTMMQGLELLAYFRNRAPLDDSGMPKDRFSAEMPDATLATLKIQPSEPRDSAVYFCASGRTSGGARSSYNEQFFGPGTRLTVL.

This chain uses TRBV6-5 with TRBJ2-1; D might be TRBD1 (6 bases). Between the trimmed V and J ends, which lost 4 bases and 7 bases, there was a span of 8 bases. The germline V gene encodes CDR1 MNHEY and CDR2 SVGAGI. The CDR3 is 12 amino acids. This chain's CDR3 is CASSFGQNEQFF. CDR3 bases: TGTGCCAGCAGTTTCGGACAGAATGAGCAGTTCTTC.

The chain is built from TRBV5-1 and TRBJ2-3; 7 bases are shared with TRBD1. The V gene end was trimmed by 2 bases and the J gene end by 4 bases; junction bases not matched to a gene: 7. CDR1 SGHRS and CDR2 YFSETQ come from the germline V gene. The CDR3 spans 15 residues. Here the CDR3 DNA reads TGCGCCAGCAGCTTCGACAGGGCGGGCGCAGATACGCAGTATTTT. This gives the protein CASSFDRAGADTQYF. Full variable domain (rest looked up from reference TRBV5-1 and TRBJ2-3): KAGVTQTPRYLIKTRGQQVTLSCSPISGHRSVSWYQQTPGQGLQFLFEYFSETQRNKGNFPGRFSGRQFSNSRSEMNVSTLELGDSALYLCASSFDRAGADTQYFGPGTRLTVL.

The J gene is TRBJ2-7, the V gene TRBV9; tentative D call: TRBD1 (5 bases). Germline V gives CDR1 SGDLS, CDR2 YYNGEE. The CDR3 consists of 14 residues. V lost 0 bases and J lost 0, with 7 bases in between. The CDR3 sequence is CASSVGQTSYEQYF. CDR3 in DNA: TGTGCCAGCAGCGTAGGACAGACCTCCTACGAGCAGTACTTC. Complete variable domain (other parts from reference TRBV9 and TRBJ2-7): DSGVTQTPKHLITATGQRVTLRCSPRSGDLSVYWYQQSLDQGLQFLIQYYNGEERAKGNILERFSAQQFPDLHSELNLSSLELGDSALYFCASSVGQTSYEQYFGPGTRLTVT.

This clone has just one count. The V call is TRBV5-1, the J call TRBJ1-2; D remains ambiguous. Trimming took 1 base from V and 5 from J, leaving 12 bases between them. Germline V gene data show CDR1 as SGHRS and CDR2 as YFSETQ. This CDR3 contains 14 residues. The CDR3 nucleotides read TGCGCCAGCAGCTTGAGCCCGGGAGAGTATGGCTACACCTTC. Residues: CASSLSPGEYGYTF.

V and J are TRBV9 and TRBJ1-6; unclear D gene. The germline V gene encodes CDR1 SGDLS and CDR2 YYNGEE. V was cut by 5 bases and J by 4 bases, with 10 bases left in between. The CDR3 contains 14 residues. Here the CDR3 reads CASRSEGYNSPLHF. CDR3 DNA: TGTGCCAGCAGAAGTGAGGGTTATAATTCACCCCTCCACTTT.

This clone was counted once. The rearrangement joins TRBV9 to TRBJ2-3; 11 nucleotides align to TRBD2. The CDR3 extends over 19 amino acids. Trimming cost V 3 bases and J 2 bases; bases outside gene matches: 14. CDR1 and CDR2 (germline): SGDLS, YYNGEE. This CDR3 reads CASSAQRTSGRGYTDTQYF. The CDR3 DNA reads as TGTGCCAGCAGCGCCCAAAGAACTAGCGGGAGAGGATACACAGATACGCAGTATTTT.

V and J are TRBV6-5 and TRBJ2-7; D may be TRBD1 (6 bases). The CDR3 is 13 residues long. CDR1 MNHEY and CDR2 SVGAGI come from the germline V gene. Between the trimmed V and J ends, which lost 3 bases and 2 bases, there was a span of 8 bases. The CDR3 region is CASSYTGTYEQYF. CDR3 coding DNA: TGTGCCAGCAGTTATACAGGGACCTACGAGCAGTACTTC.

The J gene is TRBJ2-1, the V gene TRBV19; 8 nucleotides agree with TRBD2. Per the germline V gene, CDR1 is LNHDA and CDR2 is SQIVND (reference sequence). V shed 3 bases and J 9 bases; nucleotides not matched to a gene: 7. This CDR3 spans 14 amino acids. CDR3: CASSISGSAGEQFF. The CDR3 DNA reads TGTGCCAGTAGTATCAGCGGGAGTGCGGGTGAGCAGTTCTTC.

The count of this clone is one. CDR3 DNA: TGTGCCAGCAGGTCCGGGACAGGGGGCATGGGTCAGCCCCAGCATTTT. Amino acid sequence: CASRSGTGGMGQPQHF. V and J are TRBV2 and TRBJ1-5, with TRBD1 identical over 12 bases. The CDR3 is made up of 16 amino acids. Per germline, CDR1 SNHLY and CDR2 FYNNEI. V trimming: 6 bases; J trimming: 6 bases; junction bases outside the gene matches: 9.

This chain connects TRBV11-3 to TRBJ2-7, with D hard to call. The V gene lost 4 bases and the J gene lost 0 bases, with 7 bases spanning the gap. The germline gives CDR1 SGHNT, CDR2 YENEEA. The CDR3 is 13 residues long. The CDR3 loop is CASSSTNSYEQYF. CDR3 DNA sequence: TGTGCCAGCAGCTCCACTAACTCCTACGAGCAGTACTTC.

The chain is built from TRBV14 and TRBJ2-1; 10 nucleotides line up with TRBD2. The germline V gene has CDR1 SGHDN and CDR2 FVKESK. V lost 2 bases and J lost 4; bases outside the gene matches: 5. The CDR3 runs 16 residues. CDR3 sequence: CASSQLAGGRYNEQFF. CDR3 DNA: TGTGCCAGCAGCCAATTAGCGGGGGGCCGGTACAATGAGCAGTTCTTC. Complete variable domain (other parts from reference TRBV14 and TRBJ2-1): EAGVTQFPSHSVIEKGQTVTLRCDPISGHDNLYWYRRVMGKEIKFLLHFVKESKQDESGMPNNRFLAERTGGTYSTLKVQPAELEDSGVYFCASSQLAGGRYNEQFFGPGTRLTVL.

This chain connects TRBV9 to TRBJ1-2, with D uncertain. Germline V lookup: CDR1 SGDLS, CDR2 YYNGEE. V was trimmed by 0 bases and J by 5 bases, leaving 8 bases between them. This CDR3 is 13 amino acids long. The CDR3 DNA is TGTGCCAGCAGCGTAGGTAGCGGGTATGGCTACACCTTC. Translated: CASSVGSGYGYTF.

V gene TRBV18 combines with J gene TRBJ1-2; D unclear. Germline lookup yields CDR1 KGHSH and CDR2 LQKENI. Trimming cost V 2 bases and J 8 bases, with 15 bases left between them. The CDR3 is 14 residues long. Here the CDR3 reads CASSPTAGPIGYTF. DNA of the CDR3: TGTGCCAGCTCACCAACGGCAGGTCCTATAGGCTACACCTTC. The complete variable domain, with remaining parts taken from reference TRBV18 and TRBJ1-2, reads NAGVMQNPRHLVRRRGQEARLRCSPMKGHSHVYWYRQLPEEGLKFMVYLQKENIIDESGMPKERFSAEFPKEGPSILRIQQVVRGDSAAYFCASSPTAGPIGYTFGSGTRLTVV.

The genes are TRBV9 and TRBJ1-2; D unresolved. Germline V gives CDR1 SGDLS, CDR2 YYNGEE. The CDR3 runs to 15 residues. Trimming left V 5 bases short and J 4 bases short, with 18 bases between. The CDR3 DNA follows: TGTGCCAGCAGTGAAGCGGTAGGACTGCGCTATGGCTACACCTTC. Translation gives CASSEAVGLRYGYTF.

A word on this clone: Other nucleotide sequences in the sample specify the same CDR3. The CDR3 DNA reads TGCGCCAGCAGCCAGGAGCGGCAGGGGAGCTATGAGCAGTTCTTC. Protein sequence: CASSQERQGSYEQFF. The V gene is TRBV4-3, the J gene TRBJ2-1; possible D gene TRBD1, 6 bases. This CDR3 region has 15 residues. Germline lookup yields CDR1 LGHNA and CDR2 YSLEER. With 3 bases removed from V and 8 bases from J, the gap between germline ends came to 17 bases.

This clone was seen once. The chain's CDR3 is CASRLAGGETQYF. The CDR3 DNA is TGTGCCAGCAGACTAGCGGGGGGTGAGACCCAGTACTTC. V usage is TRBV6-1 and J usage is TRBJ2-5; TRBD2 agrees at 12 bases. Germline CDR1 reads MNHNS; CDR2 reads SASEGT. J gave up 5 bases and V 6 bases, and 1 base lay outside the gene matches. The CDR3 is 13 amino acids.

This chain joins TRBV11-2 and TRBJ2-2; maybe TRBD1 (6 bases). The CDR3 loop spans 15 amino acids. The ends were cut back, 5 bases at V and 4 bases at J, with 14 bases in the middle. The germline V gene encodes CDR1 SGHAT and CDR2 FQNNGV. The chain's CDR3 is CASSTRGRSTGELFF. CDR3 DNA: TGTGCCAGCAGCACCAGGGGCCGGAGCACCGGGGAGCTGTTTTTT.

CDR3 bases: TGTGCCAGCAACAAACAGGGGGGTTGGTATGGCTACACCTTC. Protein: CASNKQGGWYGYTF. The V gene is TRBV28, the J gene TRBJ1-2; 8 positions match TRBD1. Germline loops: CDR1 MDHEN, CDR2 SYDVKM. Losses at the gene ends were 7 bases for V and 5 bases for J; bases not matched to a gene: 9. CDR3 length equals 14 residues.

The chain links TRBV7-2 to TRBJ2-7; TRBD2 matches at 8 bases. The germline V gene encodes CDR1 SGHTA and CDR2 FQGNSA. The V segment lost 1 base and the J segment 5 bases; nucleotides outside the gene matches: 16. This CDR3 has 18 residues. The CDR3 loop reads CASSLVRGRSYLLDEQYF. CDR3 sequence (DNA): TGTGCCAGCAGCTTAGTACGCGGGAGGTCTTATTTATTGGACGAGCAGTACTTC. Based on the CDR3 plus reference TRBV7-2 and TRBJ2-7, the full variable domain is GAGVSQSPSNKVTEKGKDVELRCDPISGHTALYWYRQSLGQGLEFLIYFQGNSAPDKSGLPSDRFSAERTGGSVSTLTIQRTQQEDSAVYLCASSLVRGRSYLLDEQYFGPGTRLTVT.

CDR3 in DNA: TGTGCCATCGGGCGACTAGCAGATTACAATGAGCAGTTCTTC. It specifies CAIGRLADYNEQFF. The V gene is TRBV10-3, the J gene TRBJ2-1; the match to TRBD2 covers 7 bases. V shed 8 bases and J 4 bases; nucleotides not matched to a gene: 8. The CDR3 runs to 14 residues. Germline CDR1 ENHRY, CDR2 SYGVKD.

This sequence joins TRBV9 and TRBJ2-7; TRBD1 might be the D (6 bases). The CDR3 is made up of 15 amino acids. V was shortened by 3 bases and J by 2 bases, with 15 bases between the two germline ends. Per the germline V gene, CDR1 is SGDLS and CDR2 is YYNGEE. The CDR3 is CASSEGDRSPYEQYF. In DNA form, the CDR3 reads TGTGCCAGCAGCGAGGGGGACCGGTCCCCCTACGAGCAGTACTTC.

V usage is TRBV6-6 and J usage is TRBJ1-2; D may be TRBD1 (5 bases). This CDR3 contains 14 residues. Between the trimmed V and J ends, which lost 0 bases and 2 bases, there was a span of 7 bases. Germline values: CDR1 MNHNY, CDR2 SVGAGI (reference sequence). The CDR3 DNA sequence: TGTGCCAGCAGTTACTCGCACAGGAACTATGGCTACACCTTC. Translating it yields CASSYSHRNYGYTF.

CDR3 sequence: CASRDSPGETQYF. DNA for the CDR3: TGTGCCAGCAGGGACTCTCCGGGGGAGACCCAGTACTTC. The rearrangement links TRBV2 to TRBJ2-5; perhaps TRBD2 as D (5 bases). Trimming took 6 bases from V and 5 from J, leaving 13 bases between them. CDR3 length: 13 residues. The germline V gene encodes CDR1 SNHLY and CDR2 FYNNEI.